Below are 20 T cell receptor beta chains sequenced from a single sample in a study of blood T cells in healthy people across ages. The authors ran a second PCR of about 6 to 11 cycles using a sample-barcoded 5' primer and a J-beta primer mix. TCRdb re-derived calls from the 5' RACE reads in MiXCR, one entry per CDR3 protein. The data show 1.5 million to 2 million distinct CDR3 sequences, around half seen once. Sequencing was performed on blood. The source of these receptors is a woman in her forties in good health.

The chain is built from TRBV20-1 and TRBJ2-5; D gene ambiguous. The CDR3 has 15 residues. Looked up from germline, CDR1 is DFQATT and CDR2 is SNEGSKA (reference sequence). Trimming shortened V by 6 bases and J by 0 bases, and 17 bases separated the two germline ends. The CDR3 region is CSALRSWANQETQYF. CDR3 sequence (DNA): TGCAGTGCCCTCCGCTCATGGGCGAACCAAGAGACCCAGTACTTC.

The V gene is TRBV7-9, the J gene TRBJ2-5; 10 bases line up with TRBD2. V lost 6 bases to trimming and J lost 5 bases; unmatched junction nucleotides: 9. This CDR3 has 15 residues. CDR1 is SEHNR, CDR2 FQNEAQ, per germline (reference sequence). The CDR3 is CASSNPGLAMETQYF. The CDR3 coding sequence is TGTGCCAGCAGTAACCCGGGACTAGCGATGGAGACCCAGTACTTC.

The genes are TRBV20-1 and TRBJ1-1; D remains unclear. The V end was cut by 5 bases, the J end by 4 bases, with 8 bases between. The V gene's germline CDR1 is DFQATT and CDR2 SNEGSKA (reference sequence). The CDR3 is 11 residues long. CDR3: CSARFATEAFF. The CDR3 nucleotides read TGCAGTGCTCGATTTGCCACTGAAGCTTTCTTT.

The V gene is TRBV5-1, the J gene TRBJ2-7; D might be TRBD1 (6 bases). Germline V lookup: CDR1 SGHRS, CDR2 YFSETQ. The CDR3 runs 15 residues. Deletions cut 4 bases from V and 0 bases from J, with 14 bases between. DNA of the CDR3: TGCGCCAGCAGCGCAGGCTTAGGGGGCTCCTACGAGCAGTACTTC. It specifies CASSAGLGGSYEQYF.

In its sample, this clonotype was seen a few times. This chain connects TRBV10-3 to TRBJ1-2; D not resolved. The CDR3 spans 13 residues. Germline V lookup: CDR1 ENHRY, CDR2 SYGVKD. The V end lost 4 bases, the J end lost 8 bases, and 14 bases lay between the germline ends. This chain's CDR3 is CAISVLPERGYTF. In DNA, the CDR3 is TGTGCCATCAGTGTCCTGCCGGAGCGAGGCTACACCTTC.

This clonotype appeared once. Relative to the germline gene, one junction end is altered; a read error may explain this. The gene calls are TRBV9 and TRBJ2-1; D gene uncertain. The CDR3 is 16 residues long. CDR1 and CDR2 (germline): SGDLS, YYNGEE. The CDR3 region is CASSPHLEVPYKEQFF. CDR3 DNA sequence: TGTGCTAGCAGCCCACACCTCGAGGTACCCTACAAGGAGCAGTTCTTC.

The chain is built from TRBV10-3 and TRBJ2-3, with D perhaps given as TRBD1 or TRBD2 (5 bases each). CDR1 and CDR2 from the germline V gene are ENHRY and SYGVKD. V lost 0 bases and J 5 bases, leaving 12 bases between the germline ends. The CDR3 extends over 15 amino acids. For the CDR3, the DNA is TGTGCCATCAGTGAGTCGGGGGAGACGGTAGATACGCAGTATTTT. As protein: CAISESGETVDTQYF.

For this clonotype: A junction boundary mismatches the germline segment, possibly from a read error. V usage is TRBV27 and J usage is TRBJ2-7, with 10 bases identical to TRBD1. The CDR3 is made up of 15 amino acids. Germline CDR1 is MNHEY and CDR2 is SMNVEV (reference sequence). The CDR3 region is CTSSYWTGGSYEQYF. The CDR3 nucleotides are TGTACCAGCAGTTACTGGACAGGGGGCTCCTACGAGCAGTACTTC.

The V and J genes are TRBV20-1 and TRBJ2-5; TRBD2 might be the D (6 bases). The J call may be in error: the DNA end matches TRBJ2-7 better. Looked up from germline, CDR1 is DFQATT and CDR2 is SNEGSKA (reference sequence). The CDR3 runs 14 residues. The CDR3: CSARAQRGGGEQYF. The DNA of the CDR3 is TGCAGTGCTAGAGCCCAACGGGGAGGAGGCGAGCAGTACTTC.

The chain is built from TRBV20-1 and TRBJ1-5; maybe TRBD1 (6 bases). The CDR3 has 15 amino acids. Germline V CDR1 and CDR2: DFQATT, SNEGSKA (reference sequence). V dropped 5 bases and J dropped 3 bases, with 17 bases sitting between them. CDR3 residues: CSARLGGLINQPQHF. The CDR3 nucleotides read TGCAGTGCTCGGTTAGGGGGACTGATCAATCAGCCCCAGCATTTT.

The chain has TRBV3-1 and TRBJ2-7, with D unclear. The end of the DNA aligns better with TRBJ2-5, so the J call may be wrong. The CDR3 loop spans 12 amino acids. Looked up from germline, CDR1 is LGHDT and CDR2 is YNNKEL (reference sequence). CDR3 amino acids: CASYMFGETQYF. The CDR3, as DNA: TGTGCCAGCTATATGTTCGGTGAGACCCAGTACTTC.

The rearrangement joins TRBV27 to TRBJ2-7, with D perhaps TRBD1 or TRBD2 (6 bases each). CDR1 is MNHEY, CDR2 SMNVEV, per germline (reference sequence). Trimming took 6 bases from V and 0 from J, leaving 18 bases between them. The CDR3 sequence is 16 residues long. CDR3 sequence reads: CASSPVGGDPSYEQYF. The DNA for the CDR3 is TGTGCCAGCAGCCCCGTGGGGGGCGACCCCTCCTACGAGCAGTACTTC.

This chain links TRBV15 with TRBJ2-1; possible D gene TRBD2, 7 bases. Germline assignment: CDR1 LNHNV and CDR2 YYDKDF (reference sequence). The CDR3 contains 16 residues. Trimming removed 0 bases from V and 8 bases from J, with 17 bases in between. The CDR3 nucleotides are TGTGCCACCAGCAGAGATCCCACGGGGGGCTCGCATGAGCAGTTCTTC. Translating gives CATSRDPTGGSHEQFF.

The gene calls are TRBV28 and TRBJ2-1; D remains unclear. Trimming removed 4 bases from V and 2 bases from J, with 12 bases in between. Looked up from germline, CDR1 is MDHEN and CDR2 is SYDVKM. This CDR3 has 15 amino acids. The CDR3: CASSSPATTYNEQFF. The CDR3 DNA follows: TGTGCCAGCAGTTCCCCCGCGACAACCTACAATGAGCAGTTCTTC.

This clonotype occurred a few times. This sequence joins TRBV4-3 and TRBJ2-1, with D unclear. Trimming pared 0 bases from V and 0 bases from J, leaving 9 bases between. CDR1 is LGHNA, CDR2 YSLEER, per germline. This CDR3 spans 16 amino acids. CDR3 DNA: TGCGCCAGCAGCCAAGATCGTCACAACTCCTACAATGAGCAGTTCTTC. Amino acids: CASSQDRHNSYNEQFF.

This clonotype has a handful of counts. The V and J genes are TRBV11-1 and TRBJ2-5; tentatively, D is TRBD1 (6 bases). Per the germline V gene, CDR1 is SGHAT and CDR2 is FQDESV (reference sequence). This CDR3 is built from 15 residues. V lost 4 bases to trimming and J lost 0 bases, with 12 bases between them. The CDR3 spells CASSYGQMYQETQYF. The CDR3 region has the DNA TGTGCCAGCAGCTACGGACAGATGTACCAAGAGACCCAGTACTTC.

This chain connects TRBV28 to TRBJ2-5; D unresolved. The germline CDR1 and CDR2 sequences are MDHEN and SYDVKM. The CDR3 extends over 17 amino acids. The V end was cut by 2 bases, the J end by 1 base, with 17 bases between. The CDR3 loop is CASSLRASTVLQETQYF. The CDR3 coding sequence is TGTGCCAGCAGTTTAAGGGCATCAACCGTTCTCCAAGAGACCCAGTACTTC.

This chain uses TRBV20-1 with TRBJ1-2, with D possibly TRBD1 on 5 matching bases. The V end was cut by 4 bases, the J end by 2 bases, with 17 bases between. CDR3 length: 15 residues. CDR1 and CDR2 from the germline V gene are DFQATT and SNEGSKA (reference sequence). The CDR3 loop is CSAMTRGEGNYGYTF. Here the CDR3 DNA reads TGCAGTGCTATGACAAGGGGCGAGGGAAACTATGGCTACACCTTC.

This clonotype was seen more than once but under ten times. The CDR3 nucleotides read TGTGCCAGCAGCCACGGGGGGGGCCGAGCCAAAAACATTCAGTACTTC. This codes for CASSHGGGRAKNIQYF. The chain carries TRBV7-2 and TRBJ2-4, with 8 positions matching TRBD2. The CDR3 is made up of 16 amino acids. The ends lost 5 bases at V and 0 bases at J; junction bases unmatched: 6. Germline CDR1 and CDR2: SGHTA and FQGNSA.

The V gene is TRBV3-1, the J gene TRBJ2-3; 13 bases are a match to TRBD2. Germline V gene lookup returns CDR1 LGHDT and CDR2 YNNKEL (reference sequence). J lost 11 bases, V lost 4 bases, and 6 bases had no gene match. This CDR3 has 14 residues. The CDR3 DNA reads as TGTGCCAGCAGCCCCGGACTAGCGGGGGTTCAGCAGTATTTT. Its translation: CASSPGLAGVQQYF.